This T cell receptor (beta chain) originates from a study of blood T cell repertoires in COVID-19. The overall study: The origin of the acute and convalescent COVID-19 samples was the United States, Italy and Spain.

Germline V CDR1 and CDR2: MDHEN, SYDVKM. Trimming cost V 3 bases and J 0 bases, with 12 bases left between them. This CDR3 comprises 16 residues. Sequencing used immunoSEQ multiplex PCR; TCRdb keeps in-frame clones, though not all of them. The data contain about 170,000 clones, 89% of them singletons. This TCR came from a woman under 30 who had recovered from COVID-19. The material sequenced was PBMCs or T cells enriched from blood (not recorded which). The chain recombines TRBV28 with TRBJ2-1; D perhaps matches TRBD1 (5 bases). CDR3 residues: CASSFVLGRSYNEQFF. CDR3 DNA sequence: TGTGCCAGCAGTTTTGTTTTGGGGCGCTCCTACAATGAGCAGTTCTTC.